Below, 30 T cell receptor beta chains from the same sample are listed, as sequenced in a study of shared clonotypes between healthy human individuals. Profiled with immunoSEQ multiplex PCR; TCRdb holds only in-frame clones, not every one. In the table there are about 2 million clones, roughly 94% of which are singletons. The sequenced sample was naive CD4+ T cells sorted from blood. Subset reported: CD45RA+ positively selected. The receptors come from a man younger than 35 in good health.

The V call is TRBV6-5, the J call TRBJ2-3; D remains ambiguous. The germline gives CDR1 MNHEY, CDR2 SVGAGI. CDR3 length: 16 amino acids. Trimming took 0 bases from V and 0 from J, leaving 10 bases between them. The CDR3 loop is CASSYSRWSSTDTQYF. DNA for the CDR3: TGTGCCAGCAGTTACTCTCGATGGTCTAGCACAGATACGCAGTATTTT.

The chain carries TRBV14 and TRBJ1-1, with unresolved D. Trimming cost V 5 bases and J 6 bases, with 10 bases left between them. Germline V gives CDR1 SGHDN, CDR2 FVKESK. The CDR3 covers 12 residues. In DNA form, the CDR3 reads TGTGCCAGCAGCGGATCGGGAGCTGAAGCTTTCTTT. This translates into CASSGSGAEAFF.

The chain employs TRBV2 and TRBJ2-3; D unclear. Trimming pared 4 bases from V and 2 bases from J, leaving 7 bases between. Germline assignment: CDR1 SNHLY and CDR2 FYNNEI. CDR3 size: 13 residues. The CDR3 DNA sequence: TGTGCCAGCAGTGGTGGCCCCACAGATACGCAGTATTTT. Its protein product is CASSGGPTDTQYF. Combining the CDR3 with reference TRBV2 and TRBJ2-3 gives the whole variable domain EPEVTQTPSHQVTQMGQEVILRCVPISNHLYFYWYRQILGQKVEFLVSFYNNEISEKSEIFDDQFSVERPDGSNFTLKIRSTKLEDSAMYFCASSGGPTDTQYFGPGTRLTVL.

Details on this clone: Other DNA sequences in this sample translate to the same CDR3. CDR3 bases: TGTGCCAGCAGTCGGACGGTACAAGAGACCCAGTACTTC. Residues: CASSRTVQETQYF. The J gene is TRBJ2-5, the V gene TRBV6-5; D is undetermined. The CDR3 has 13 residues. V was shortened by 5 bases and J by 2 bases, with 9 bases between the two germline ends. Germline V gene sequence: CDR1 MNHEY, CDR2 SVGAGI.

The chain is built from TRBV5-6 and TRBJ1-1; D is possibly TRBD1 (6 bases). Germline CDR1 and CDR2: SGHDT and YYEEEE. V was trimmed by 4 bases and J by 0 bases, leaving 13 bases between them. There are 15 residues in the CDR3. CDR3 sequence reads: CASSGPGQLNTEAFF. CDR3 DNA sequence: TGTGCCAGCAGCGGTCCGGGACAACTGAACACTGAAGCTTTCTTT. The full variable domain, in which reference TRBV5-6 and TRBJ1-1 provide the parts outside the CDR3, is DAGVTQSPTHLIKTRGQQVTLRCSPKSGHDTVSWYQQALGQGPQFIFQYYEEEERQRGNFPDRFSGHQFPNYSSELNVNALLLGDSALYLCASSGPGQLNTEAFFGQGTRLTVV.

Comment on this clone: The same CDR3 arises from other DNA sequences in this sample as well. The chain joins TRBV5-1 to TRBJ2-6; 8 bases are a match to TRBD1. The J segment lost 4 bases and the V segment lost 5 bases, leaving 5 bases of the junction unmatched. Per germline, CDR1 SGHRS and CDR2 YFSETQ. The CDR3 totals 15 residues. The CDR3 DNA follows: TGCGCCAGCAGTTCGACAGGGGCCGGGGCCAACGTCCTGACTTTC. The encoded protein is CASSSTGAGANVLTF.

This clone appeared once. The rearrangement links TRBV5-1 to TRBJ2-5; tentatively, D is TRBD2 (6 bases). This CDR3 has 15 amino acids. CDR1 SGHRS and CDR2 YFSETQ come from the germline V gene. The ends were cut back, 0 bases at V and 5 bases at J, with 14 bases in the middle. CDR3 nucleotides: TGCGCCAGCAGCTTGGGCCTAGCGCCTAGGGAGACCCAGTACTTC. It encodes CASSLGLAPRETQYF.

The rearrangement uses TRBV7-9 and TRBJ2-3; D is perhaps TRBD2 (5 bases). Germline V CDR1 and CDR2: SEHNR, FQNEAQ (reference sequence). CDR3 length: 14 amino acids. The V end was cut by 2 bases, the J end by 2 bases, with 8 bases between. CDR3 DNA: TGTGCCAGCAGCTTACGGGATTCCACAGATACGCAGTATTTT. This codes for CASSLRDSTDTQYF.

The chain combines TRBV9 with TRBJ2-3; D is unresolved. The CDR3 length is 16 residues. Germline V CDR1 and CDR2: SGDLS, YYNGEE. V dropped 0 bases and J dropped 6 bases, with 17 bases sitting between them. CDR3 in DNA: TGTGCCAGCAGCGTAGAAGGCGATGTGGGATATGATACGCAGTATTTT. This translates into CASSVEGDVGYDTQYF.

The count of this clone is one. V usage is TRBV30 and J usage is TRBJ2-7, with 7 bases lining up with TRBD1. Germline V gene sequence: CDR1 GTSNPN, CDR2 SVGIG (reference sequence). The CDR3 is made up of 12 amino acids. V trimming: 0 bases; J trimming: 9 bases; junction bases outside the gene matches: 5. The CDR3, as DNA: TGTGCCTGGAGTGTTCCAGGGGGTACGCAGTACTTC. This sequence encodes CAWSVPGGTQYF. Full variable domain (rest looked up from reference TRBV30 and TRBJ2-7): SQTIHQWPATLVQPVGSPLSLECTVEGTSNPNLYWYRQAAGRGLQLLFYSVGIGQISSEVPQNLSASRPQDRQFILSSKKLLLSDSGFYLCAWSVPGGTQYFGPGTRLTVT.

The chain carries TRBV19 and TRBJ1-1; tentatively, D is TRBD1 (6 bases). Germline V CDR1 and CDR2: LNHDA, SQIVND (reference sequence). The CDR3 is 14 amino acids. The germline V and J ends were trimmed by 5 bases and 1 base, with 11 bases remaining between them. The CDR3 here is CASSFGGGNTEAFF. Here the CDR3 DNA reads TGTGCCAGTAGTTTCGGGGGCGGGAACACTGAAGCTTTCTTT. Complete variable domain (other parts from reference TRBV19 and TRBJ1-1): DGGITQSPKYLFRKEGQNVTLSCEQNLNHDAMYWYRQDPGQGLRLIYYSQIVNDFQKGDIAEGYSVSREKKESFPLTVTSAQKNPTAFYLCASSFGGGNTEAFFGQGTRLTVV.

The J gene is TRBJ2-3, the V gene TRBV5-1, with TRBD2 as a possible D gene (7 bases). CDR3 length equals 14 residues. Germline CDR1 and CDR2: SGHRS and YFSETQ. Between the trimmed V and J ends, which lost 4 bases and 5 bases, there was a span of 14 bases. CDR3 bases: TGCGCCAGCAGCCTAGGGGGGGAAGGAGATACGCAGTATTTT. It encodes CASSLGGEGDTQYF.

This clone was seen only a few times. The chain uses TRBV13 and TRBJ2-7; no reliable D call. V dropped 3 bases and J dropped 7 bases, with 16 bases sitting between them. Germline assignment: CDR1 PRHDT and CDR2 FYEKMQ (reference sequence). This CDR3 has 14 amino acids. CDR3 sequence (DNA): TGTGCCAGCAGCTTCTCACCAGCACGCATGGAGCAGTACTTC. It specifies CASSFSPARMEQYF.

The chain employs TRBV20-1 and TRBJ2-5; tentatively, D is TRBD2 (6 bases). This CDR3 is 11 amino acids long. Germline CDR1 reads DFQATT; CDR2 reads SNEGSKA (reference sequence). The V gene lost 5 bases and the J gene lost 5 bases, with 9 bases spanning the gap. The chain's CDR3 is CSAPGGETQYF. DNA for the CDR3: TGCAGTGCTCCTGGGGGGGAGACCCAGTACTTC.

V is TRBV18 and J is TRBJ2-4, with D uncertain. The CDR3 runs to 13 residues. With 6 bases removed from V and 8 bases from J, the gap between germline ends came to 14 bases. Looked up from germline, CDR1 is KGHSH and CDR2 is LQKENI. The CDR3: CASSAQSNHIQYF. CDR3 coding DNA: TGTGCCAGCTCGGCGCAGAGTAATCACATTCAGTACTTC. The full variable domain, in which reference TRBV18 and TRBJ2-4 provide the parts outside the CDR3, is NAGVMQNPRHLVRRRGQEARLRCSPMKGHSHVYWYRQLPEEGLKFMVYLQKENIIDESGMPKERFSAEFPKEGPSILRIQQVVRGDSAAYFCASSAQSNHIQYFGAGTRLSVL.

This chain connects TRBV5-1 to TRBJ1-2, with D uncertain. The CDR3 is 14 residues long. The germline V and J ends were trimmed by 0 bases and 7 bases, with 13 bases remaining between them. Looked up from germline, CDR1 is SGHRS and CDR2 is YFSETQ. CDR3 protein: CASSLGRQITGYTF. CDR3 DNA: TGCGCCAGCAGCTTGGGCCGTCAAATCACTGGCTACACCTTC.

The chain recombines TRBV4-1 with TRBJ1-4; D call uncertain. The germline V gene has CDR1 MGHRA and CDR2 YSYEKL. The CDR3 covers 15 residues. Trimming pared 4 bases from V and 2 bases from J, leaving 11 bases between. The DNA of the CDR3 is TGCGCCAGCAGCCTTTTTTCAATGACTAATGAAAAACTGTTTTTT. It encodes CASSLFSMTNEKLFF.

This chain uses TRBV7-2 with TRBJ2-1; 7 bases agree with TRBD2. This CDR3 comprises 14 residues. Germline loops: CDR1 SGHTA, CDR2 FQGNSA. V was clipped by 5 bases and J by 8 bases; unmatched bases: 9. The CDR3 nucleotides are TGTGCCAGCAGCGGACTAGTACTGAGGGATGAGCAGTTCTTC. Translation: CASSGLVLRDEQFF.

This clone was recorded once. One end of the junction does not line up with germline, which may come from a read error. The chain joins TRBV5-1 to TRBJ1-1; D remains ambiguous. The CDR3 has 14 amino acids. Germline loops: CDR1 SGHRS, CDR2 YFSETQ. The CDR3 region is CASNLVRADTEAFF. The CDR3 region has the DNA TGCGCCAGCAACTTGGTTCGGGCTGACACTGAAGCTTTCTTT. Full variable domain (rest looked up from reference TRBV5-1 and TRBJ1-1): KAGVTQTPRYLIKTRGQQVTLSCSPISGHRSVSWYQQTPGQGLQFLFEYFSETQRNKGNFPGRFSGRQFSNSRSEMNVSTLELGDSALYLCASNLVRADTEAFFGQGTRLTVV.

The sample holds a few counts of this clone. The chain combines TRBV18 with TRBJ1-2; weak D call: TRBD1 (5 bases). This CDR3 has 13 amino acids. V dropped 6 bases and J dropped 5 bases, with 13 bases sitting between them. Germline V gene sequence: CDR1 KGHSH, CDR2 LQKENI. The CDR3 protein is CASSPEGQYGYTF. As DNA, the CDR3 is TGTGCCAGCTCCCCTGAGGGGCAATATGGCTACACCTTC.

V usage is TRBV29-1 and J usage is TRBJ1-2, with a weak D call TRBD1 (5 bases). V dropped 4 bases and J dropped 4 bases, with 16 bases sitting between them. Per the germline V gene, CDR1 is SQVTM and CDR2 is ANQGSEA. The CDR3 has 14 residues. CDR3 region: CSVVGIQGIYGYTF. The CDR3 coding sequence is TGCAGCGTTGTCGGTATCCAGGGTATCTATGGCTACACCTTC.

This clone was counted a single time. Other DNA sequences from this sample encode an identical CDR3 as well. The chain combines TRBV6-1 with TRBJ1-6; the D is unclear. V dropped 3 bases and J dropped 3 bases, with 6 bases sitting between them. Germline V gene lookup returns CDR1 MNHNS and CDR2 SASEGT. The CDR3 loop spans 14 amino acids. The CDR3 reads CASSDGSYNSPLHF. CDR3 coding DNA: TGTGCCAGCAGTGACGGCAGCTATAATTCACCCCTCCACTTT.

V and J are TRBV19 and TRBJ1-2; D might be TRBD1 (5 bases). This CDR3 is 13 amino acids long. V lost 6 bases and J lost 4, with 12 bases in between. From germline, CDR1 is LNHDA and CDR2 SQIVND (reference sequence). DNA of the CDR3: TGTGCCAGTAGCCGTCAGGGCCTCTATGGCTACACCTTC. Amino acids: CASSRQGLYGYTF. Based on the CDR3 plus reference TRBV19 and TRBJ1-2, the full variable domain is DGGITQSPKYLFRKEGQNVTLSCEQNLNHDAMYWYRQDPGQGLRLIYYSQIVNDFQKGDIAEGYSVSREKKESFPLTVTSAQKNPTAFYLCASSRQGLYGYTFGSGTRLTVV.

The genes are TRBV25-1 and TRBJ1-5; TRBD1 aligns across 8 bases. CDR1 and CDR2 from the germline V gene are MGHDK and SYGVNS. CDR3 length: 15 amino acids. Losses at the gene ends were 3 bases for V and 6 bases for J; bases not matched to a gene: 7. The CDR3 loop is CASSDDRGGSQPQHF. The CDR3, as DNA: TGTGCCAGCAGTGACGACAGGGGAGGCAGTCAGCCCCAGCATTTT.

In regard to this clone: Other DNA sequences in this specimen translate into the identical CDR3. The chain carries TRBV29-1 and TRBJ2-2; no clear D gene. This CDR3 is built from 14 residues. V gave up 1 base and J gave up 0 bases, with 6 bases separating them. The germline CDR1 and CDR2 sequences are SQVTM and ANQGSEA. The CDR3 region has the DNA TGCAGCGTTGAAGGGCCGACGAACACCGGGGAGCTGTTTTTT. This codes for CSVEGPTNTGELFF.

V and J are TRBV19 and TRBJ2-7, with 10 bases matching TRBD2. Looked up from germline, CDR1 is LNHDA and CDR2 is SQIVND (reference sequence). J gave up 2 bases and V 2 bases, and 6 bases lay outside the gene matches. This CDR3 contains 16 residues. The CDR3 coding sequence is TGTGCCAGTAGTATAAACCCGAGCGGGAGGGCCTACGAGCAGTACTTC. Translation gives CASSINPSGRAYEQYF.

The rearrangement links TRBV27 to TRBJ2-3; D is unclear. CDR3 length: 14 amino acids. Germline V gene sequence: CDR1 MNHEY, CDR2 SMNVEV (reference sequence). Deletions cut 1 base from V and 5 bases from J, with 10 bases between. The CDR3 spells CASSLFTVVDTQYF. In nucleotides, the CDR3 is TGTGCCAGCAGTTTATTCACAGTTGTAGATACGCAGTATTTT.

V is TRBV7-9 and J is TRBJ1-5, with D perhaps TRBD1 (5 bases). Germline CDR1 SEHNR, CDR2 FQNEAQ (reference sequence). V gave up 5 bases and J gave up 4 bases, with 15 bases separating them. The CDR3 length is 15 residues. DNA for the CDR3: TGTGCCAGCAGCCCAGACTCGCAGGGTAATCAGCCCCAGCATTTT. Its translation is CASSPDSQGNQPQHF.

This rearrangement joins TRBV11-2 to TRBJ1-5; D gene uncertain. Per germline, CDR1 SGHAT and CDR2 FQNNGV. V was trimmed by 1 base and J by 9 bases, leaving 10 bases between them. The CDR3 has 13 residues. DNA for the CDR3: TGTGCCAGCAGCTTAGCGGAGGCCTCGCCCCAGCATTTT. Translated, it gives CASSLAEASPQHF.

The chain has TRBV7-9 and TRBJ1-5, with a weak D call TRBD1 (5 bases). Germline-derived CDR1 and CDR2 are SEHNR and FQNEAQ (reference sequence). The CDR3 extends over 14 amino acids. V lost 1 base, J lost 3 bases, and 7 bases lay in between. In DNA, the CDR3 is TGTGCCAGCAGCTTAGTGGGACCCAATCAGCCCCAGCATTTT. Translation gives CASSLVGPNQPQHF.